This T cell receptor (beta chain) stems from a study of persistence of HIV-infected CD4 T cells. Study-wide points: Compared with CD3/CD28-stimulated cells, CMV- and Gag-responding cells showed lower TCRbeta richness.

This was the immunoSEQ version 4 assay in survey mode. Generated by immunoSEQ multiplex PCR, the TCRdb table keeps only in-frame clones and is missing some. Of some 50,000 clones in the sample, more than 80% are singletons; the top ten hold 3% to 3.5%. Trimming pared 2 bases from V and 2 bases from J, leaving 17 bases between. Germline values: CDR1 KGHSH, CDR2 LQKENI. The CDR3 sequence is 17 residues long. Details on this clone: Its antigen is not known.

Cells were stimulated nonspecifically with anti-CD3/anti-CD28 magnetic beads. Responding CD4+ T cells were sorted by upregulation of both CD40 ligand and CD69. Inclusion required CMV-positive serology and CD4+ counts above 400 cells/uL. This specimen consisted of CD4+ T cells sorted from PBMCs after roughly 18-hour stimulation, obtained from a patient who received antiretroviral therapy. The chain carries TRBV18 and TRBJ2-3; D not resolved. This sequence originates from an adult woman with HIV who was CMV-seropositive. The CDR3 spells CASSPYGVVLNTDTQYF. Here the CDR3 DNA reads TGTGCCAGCTCACCATATGGAGTGGTACTCAACACAGATACGCAGTATTTT.